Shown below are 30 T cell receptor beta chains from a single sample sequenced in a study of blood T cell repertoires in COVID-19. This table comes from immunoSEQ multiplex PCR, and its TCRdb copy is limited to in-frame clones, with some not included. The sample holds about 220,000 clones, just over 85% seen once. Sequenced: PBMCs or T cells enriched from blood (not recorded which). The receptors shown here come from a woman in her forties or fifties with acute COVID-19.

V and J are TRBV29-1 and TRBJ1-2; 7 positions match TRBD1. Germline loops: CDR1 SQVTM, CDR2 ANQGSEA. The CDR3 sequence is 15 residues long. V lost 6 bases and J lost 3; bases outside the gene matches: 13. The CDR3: CSVIKGAGGHYGYTF. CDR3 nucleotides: TGCAGCGTAATTAAGGGGGCAGGGGGACACTATGGCTACACCTTC.

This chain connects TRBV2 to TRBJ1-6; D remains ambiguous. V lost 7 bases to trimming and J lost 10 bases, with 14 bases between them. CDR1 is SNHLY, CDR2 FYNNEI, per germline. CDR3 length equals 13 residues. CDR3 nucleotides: TGTGCCAGCAAGCAGGAACCTTACTCACCCCTCCACTTT. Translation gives CASKQEPYSPLHF. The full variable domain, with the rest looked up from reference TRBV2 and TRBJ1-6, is EPEVTQTPSHQVTQMGQEVILRCVPISNHLYFYWYRQILGQKVEFLVSFYNNEISEKSEIFDDQFSVERPDGSNFTLKIRSTKLEDSAMYFCASKQEPYSPLHFGNGTRLTVT.

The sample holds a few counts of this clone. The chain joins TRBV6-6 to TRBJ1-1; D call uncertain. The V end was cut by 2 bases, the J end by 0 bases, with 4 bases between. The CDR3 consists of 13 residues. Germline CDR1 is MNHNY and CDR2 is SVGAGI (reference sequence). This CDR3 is CASSYLLNTEAFF. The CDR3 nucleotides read TGTGCCAGCAGTTACCTTCTGAACACTGAAGCTTTCTTT.

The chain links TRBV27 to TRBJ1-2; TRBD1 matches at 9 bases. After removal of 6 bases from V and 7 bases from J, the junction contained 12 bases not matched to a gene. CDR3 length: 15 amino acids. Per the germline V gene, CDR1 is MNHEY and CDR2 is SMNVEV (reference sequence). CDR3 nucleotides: TGTGCCAGCAGCTCCGTCAGGACAGGGGCCCGTGGCTACACCTTC. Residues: CASSSVRTGARGYTF.

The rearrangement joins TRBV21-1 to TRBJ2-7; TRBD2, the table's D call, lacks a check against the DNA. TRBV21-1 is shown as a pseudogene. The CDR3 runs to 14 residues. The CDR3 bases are TGTGCCAGCAGCAACGGGGATCCCTGGGGCGAGCAGTACTTC. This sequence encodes CASSNGDPWGEQYF.

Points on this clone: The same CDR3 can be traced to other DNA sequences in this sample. The CDR3 is CASSRGGNTGELFF. CDR3 sequence (DNA): TGTGCCAGCAGCCGGGGCGGGAACACCGGGGAGCTGTTTTTT. This sequence joins TRBV3-1 (or the pseudogene TRBV3-2) and TRBJ2-2; D might be TRBD1 (5 bases). CDR1 LGHDT and CDR2 YNNKEL come from the germline V gene (reference sequence). This CDR3 region has 14 residues. Trimming took off 4 bases at V and 1 base at J, with 7 bases between the two ends.

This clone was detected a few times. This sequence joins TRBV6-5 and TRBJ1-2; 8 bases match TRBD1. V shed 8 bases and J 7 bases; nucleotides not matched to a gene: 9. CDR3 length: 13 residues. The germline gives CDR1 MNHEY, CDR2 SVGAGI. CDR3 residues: CASSGGVVGGYTF. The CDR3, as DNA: TGTGCCAGCTCAGGGGGCGTCGTCGGTGGCTACACCTTC.

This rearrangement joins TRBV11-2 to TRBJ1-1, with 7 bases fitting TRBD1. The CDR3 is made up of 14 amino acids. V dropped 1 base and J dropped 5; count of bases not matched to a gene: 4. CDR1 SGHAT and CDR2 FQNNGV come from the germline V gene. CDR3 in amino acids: CASSLAAGGTEAFF. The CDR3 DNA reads TGTGCCAGCAGCTTAGCCGCAGGGGGGACTGAAGCTTTCTTT.

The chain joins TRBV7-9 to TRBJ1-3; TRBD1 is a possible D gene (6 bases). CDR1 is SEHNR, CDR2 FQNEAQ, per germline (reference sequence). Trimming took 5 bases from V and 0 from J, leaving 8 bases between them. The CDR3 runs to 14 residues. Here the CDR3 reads CASSRDISGNTIYF. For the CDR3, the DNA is TGTGCCAGCAGCCGGGACATCTCTGGAAACACCATATATTTT.

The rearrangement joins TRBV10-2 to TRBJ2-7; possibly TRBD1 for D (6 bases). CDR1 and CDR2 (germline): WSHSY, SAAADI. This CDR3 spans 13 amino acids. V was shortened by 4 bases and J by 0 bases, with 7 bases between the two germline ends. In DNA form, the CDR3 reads TGCGCCAGCAGTGGGACAGCCTCCTACGAGCAGTACTTC. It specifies CASSGTASYEQYF.

The CDR3 DNA reads TGTGCCAGCAGCGCCTACAGGGAAGGTACTGAAGCTTTCTTT. Protein: CASSAYREGTEAFF. The J gene is TRBJ1-1, the V gene TRBV7-9, with a possible D match to TRBD1 (6 bases). Between the trimmed V and J ends, which lost 5 bases and 5 bases, there was a span of 15 bases. CDR1 is SEHNR, CDR2 FQNEAQ, per germline (reference sequence). The length of the CDR3 is 14 residues.

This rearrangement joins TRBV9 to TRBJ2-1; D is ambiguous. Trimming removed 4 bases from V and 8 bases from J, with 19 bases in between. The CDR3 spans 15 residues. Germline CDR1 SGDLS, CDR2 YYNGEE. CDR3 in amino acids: CASSHPGSLSDEQFF. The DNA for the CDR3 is TGTGCCAGCAGCCATCCTGGCTCCCTGAGCGATGAGCAGTTCTTC.

CDR3 DNA: TGTGCCAGCAGCTTGATCAGCCGGGGACAGGTCTACGAGCAGTACTTC. It is translated as CASSLISRGQVYEQYF. The V and J genes are TRBV5-6 and TRBJ2-7; 8 bases align to TRBD1. The V segment lost 1 base and the J segment 3 bases; nucleotides outside the gene matches: 9. The CDR3 extends over 16 amino acids. The germline V gene encodes CDR1 SGHDT and CDR2 YYEEEE.

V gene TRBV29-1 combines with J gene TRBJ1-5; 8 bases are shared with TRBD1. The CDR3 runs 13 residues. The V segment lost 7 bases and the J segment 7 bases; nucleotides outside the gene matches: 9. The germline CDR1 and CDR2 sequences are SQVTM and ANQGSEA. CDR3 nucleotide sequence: TGCAGCGCTCAGGGGGCCGCAGGACAGCCCCAGCATTTT. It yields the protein CSAQGAAGQPQHF.

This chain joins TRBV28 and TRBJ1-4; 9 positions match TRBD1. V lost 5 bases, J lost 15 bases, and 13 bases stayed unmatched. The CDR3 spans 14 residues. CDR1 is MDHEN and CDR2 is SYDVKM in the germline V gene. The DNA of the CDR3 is TGTGCCAGCAGTCTAGGGGACAGGGTAATACGGATGTTTTTT. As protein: CASSLGDRVIRMFF. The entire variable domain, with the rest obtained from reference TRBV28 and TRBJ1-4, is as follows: DVKVTQSSRYLVKRTGEKVFLECVQDMDHENMFWYRQDPGLGLRLIYFSYDVKMKEKGDIPEGYSVSREKKERFSLILESASTNQTSMYLCASSLGDRVIRMFFGSGTQLSVL.

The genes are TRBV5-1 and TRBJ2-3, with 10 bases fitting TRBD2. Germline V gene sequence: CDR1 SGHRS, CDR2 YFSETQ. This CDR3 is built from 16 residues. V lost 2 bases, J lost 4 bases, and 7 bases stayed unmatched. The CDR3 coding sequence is TGCGCCAGCAGCTTCCGTCTAGCGGGAGACGCAGATACGCAGTATTTT. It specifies CASSFRLAGDADTQYF. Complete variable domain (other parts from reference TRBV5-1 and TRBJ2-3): KAGVTQTPRYLIKTRGQQVTLSCSPISGHRSVSWYQQTPGQGLQFLFEYFSETQRNKGNFPGRFSGRQFSNSRSEMNVSTLELGDSALYLCASSFRLAGDADTQYFGPGTRLTVL.

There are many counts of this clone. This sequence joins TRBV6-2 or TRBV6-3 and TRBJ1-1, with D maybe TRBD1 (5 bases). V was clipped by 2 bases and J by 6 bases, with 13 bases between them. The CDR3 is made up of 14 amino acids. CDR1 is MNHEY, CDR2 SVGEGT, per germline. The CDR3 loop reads CASSYGRVGSEAFF. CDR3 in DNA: TGTGCCAGCAGTTACGGCAGGGTCGGGTCTGAAGCTTTCTTT.

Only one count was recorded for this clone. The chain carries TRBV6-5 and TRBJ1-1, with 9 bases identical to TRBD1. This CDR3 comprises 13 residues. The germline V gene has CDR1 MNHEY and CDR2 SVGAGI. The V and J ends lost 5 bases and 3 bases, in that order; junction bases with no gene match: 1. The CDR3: CASSRQGDTEAFF. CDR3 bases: TGTGCCAGCAGTCGACAGGGGGACACTGAAGCTTTCTTT.

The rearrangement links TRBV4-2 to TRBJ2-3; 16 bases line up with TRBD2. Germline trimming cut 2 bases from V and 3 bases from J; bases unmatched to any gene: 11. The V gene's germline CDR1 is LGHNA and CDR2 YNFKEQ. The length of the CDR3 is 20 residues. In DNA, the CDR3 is TGTGCCAGCAGCCAACTCACATGGGGACTAGCGGGAGGGGAGACAGATACGCAGTATTTT. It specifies CASSQLTWGLAGGETDTQYF.

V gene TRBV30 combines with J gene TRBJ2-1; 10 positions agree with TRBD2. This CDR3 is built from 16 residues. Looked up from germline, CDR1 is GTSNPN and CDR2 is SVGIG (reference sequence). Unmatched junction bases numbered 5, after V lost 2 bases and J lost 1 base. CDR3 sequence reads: CAWSRLAGASYNEQFF. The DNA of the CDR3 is TGTGCCTGGAGTCGGCTAGCGGGAGCTTCCTACAATGAGCAGTTCTTC.

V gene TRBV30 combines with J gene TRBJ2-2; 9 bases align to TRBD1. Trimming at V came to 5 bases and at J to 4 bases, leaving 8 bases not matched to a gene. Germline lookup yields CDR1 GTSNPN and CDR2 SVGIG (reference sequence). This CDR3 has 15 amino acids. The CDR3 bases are TGTGCCTGGGACTACAGGGGGCTAGGCACCGGGGAGCTGTTTTTT. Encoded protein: CAWDYRGLGTGELFF.

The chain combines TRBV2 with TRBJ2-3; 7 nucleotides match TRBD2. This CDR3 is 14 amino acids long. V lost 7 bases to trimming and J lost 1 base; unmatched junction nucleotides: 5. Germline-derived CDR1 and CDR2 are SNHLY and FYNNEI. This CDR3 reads CASNPGGGTDTQYF. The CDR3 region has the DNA TGTGCCAGCAACCCGGGGGGTGGCACAGATACGCAGTATTTT.

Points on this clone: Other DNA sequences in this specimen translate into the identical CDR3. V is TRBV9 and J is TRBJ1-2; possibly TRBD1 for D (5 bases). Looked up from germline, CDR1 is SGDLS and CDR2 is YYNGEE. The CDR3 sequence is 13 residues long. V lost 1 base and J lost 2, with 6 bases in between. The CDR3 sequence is CASSVQGNYGYTF. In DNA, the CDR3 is TGTGCCAGCAGCGTACAGGGAAACTATGGCTACACCTTC.

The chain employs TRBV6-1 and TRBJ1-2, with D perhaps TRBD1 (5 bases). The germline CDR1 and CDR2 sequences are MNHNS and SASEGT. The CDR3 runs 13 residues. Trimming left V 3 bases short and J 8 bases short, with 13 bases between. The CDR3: CASSEEGTLGYTF. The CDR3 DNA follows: TGTGCCAGCAGTGAGGAAGGGACTCTCGGCTACACCTTC.

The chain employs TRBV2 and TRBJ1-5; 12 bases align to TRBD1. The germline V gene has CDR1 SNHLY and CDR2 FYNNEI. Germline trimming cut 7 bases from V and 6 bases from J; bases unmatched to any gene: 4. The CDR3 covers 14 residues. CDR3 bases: TGTGCCAGCAAAAGGGACAGGGGGCCTCAGCCCCAGCATTTT. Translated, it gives CASKRDRGPQPQHF.

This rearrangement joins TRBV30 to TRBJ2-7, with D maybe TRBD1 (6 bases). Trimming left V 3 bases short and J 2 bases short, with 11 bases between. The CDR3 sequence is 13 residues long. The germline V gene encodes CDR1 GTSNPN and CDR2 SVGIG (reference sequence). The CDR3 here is CAWSMTGPYEQYF. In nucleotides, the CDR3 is TGTGCCTGGAGCATGACAGGTCCCTACGAGCAGTACTTC.

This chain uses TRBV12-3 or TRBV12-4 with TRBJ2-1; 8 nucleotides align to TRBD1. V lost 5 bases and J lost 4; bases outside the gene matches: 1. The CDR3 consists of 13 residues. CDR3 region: CASSGQGYNEQFF. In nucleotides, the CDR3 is TGTGCCAGCAGTGGACAGGGATACAATGAGCAGTTCTTC.

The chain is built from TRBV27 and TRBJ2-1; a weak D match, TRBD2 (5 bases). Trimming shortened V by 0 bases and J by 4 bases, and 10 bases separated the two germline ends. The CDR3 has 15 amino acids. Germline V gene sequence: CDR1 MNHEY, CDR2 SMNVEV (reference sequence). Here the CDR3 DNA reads TGTGCCAGCAGTTTATCTGCGGGCTTTTACAATGAGCAGTTCTTC. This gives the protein CASSLSAGFYNEQFF.

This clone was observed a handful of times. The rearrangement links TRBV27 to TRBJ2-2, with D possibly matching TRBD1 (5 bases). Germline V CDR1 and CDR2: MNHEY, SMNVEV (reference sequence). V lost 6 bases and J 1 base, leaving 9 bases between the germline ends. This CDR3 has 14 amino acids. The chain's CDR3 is CASSPGQNTGELFF. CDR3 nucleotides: TGTGCCAGCAGCCCCGGACAGAACACCGGGGAGCTGTTTTTT.

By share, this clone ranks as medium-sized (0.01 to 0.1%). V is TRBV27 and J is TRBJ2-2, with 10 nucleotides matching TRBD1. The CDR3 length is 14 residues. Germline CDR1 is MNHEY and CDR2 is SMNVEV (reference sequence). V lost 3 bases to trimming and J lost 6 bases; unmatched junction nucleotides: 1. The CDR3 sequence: CASSFGTGAGELFF. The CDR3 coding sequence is TGTGCCAGCAGTTTCGGGACAGGGGCCGGGGAGCTGTTTTTT.